This is a list of T cell receptor beta chains from one sample in a study of blood T cell repertoires in COVID-19. The repertoire was sequenced with immunoSEQ multiplex PCR; TCRdb's copy has only in-frame clones and lacks some. The sample holds approximately 170,000 clones; approximately 86% are singletons and the top ten take roughly 8.7%. Sequenced: peripheral blood. These receptors originate from a man between 50 and 59 years old with active or convalescent COVID-19. CDR3s include the opening cysteine and the closing phenylalanine or tryptophan. Clone size is given for some rows only: seen once, a few or many times, or a class if the clone is expanded.

size	V	J	CDR3
few	TRBV29-1	TRBJ1-3	CSVERRAVDPTGNTIYF
-	TRBV5-4	TRBJ2-3	CASSLGGQGAGDTQYF
-	TRBV19	TRBJ1-1	CASSKSSRTEAFF
-	TRBV7-3	TRBJ2-1	CASSLFRTGEVNEQFF
-	TRBV5-1	TRBJ1-2	CASSTTGPGDGYTF
-	TRBV7-6	TRBJ1-4	CASSPTGVGNEKLFF
-	TRBV2	TRBJ1-2	CASSRDGRTNYGYTF
-	TRBV19	TRBJ1-2	CASTVTGGSNYGYTF
-	TRBV5-4	TRBJ2-3	CASSLTGEPDTQYF
-	TRBV6-6	TRBJ1-1	CASSVNTEAFF
-	TRBV21-1	TRBJ2-5	CASSKAPGEGLQETQYF
-	TRBV10-2	TRBJ1-1	CATQRGATNTEAFF
-	TRBV11-1	TRBJ2-1	CASRPPWTSGANEQFF
-	TRBV30	TRBJ1-2	CAGGDSYNYGYTF
-	TRBV5-4	TRBJ2-5	CASSPGGTKETQYF
-	TRBV24-1	TRBJ2-3	CATSGSGTGIPDTQYF
-	TRBV25-1	TRBJ2-7	CASSATGWSSYEQYF
-	TRBV18	TRBJ2-2	CASSPWTSPFGELFF
-	TRBV3-1/TRBV3-2	TRBJ2-5	CASSPGLVQETQYF
-	TRBV18	TRBJ2-2	CASSPPGLANTGELFF
-	TRBV9	TRBJ2-1	CASSVEGGKYNEQFF
few	TRBV30	TRBJ1-3	CAWSGQGARGNTIYF
-	TRBV10-3	TRBJ1-1	CAISESYSPIFEAFF
-	TRBV5-6	TRBJ2-3	CASSWGLAGGSTDTQYF
-	TRBV28	TRBJ1-2	CASSSTGANYGYTF
few	TRBV5-1	TRBJ1-1	CASSLGQGAEAFF
-	TRBV2	TRBJ2-5	CASSGSLQGARETQYF
-	TRBV7-9	TRBJ1-1	CASSSATENTEAFF
-	TRBV2	TRBJ1-6	CASNVGQLNSPLHF
-	TRBV6-6	TRBJ1-6	CASTFRDRGNSPLHF
once	TRBV7-2	TRBJ2-7	CASSLAKQSEQYF
-	TRBV2	TRBJ1-4	CASSNRGRSEKLFF
-	TRBV3-1/TRBV3-2	TRBJ2-7	CASSPLREGGSYEQYF
-	TRBV5-6	TRBJ1-5	CASSLGHGNQPQHF
-	TRBV10-3	TRBJ1-5	CAISEPTGGSNQPQHF
-	TRBV28	TRBJ1-5	CASSNLYSNQPQHF
-	TRBV19	TRBJ2-1	CASSIDLYEDLQEGLDNEQFF
-	TRBV15	TRBJ1-1	CATSRDPGGLDIAFF
-	TRBV4-1	TRBJ1-2	CASRPTETNYGYTF
few	TRBV7-3	TRBJ2-7	CASSLTAPSGAYEQYF
-	TRBV18	TRBJ1-2	CASSLSPGTGVGYTF
-	TRBV7-2	TRBJ2-7	CASSSPSTSYEQYF
-	TRBV1	TRBJ2-3	CTSSQDPPDREKTPPDDTDTQYF